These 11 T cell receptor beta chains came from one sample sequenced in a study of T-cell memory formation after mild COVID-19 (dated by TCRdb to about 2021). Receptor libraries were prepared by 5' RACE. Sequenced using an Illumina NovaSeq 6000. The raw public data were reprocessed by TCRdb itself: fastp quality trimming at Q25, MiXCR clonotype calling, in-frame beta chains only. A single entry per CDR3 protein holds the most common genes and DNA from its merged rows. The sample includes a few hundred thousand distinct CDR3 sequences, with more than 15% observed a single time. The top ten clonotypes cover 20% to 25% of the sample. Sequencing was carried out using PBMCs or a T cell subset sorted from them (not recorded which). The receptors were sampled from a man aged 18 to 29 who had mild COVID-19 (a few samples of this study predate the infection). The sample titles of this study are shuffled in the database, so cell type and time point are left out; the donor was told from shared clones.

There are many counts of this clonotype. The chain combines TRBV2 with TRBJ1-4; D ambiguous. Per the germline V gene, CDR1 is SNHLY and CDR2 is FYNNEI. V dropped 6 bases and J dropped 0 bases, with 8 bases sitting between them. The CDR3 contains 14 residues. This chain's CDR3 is CASSPYATNEKLFF. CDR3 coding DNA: TGTGCCAGCAGCCCTTATGCAACTAATGAAAAACTGTTTTTT.

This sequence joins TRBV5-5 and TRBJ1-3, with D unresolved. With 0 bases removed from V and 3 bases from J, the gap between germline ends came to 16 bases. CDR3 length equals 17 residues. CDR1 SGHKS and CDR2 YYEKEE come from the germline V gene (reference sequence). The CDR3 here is CASSLGAGEGGGNTIYF. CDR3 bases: TGTGCCAGCAGCTTGGGGGCCGGGGAAGGCGGTGGAAACACCATATATTTT.

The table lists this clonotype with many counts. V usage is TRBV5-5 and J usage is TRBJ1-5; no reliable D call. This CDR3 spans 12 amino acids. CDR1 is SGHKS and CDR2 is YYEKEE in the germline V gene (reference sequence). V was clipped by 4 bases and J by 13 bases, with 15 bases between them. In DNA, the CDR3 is TGTGCCAGCAGCCTCCCGACGGCCCAGCAGCATTTT. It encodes CASSLPTAQQHF.

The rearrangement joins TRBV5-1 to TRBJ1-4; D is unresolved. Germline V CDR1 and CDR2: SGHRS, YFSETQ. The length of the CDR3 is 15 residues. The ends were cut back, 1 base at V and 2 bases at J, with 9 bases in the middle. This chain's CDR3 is CASSLFGVTNEKLFF. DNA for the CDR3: TGCGCCAGCAGCTTGTTTGGCGTGACTAATGAAAAACTGTTTTTT.

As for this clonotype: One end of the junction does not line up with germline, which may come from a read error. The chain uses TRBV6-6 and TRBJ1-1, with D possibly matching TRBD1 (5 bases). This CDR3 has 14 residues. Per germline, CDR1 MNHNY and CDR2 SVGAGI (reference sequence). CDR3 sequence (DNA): TGTGCCAGCAGACGCCTTGGGGGGAACACTGGAGCTTTCTTT. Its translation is CASRRLGGNTGAFF.

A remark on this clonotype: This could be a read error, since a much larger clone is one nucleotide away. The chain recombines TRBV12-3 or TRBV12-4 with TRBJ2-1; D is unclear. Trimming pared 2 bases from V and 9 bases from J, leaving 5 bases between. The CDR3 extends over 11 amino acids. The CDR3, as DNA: TGTGCCAGCAGTTTACGTAGTGAGCAGTTCTTC. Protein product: CASSLRSEQFF.

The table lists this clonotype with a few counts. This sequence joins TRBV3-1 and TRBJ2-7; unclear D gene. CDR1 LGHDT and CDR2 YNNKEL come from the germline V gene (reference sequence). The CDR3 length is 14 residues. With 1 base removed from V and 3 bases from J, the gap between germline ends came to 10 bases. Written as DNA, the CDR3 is TGTGCCAGCAGCCAAGTGGCAGTAGACTACGAGCAGTACTTC. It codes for CASSQVAVDYEQYF.

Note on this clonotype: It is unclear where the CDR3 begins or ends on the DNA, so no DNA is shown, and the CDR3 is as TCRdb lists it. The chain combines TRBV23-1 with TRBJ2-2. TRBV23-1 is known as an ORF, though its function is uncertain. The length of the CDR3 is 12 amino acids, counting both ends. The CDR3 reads CASSSSSGSCFF.

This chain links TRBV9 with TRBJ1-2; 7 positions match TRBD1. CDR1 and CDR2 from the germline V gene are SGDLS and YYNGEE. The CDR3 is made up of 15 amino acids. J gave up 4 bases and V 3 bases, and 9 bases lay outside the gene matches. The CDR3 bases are TGTGCCAGCAGCGCCGGGACAGCCCTCCGCTATGGCTACACCTTC. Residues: CASSAGTALRYGYTF.

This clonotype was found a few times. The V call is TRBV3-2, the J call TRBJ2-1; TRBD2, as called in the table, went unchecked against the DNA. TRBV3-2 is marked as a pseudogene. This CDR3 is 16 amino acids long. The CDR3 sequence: CASSGTQRGEKDEQFF. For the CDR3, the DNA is TGTGCCAGCAGTGGGACCCAGCGGGGGGAAAAGGATGAGCAGTTCTTC.

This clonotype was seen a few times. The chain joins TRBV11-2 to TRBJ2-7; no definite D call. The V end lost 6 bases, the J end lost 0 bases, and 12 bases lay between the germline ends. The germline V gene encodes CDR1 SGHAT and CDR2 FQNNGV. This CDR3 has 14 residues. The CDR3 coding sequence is TGTGCCAGCAGAGATAACAGAGCCTCCTACGAGCAGTACTTC. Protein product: CASRDNRASYEQYF. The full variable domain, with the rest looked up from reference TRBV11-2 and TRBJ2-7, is EAGVAQSPRYKIIEKRQSVAFWCNPISGHATLYWYQQILGQGPKLLIQFQNNGVVDDSQLPKDRFSAERLKGVDSTLKIQPAKLEDSAVYLCASRDNRASYEQYFGPGTRLTVT.